These T cell receptor beta chains were read from a single sample in a study of cytomegalovirus exposure and HLA in healthy donors. The method was immunoSEQ multiplex PCR; TCRdb's version includes in-frame clones alone and lacks a portion of them. The sample contains roughly 150,000 clones, over 75% of which appear only once. Sequencing was performed on PBMCs. Source of these receptors: a male donor in good health and CMV-seronegative. Each CDR3 is given with its conserved first and last residue. Each record gives: V gene, CDR3 protein.

v_gene: TRBV29-1; CDR3aa: CSVAGSQDSYEQYF
v_gene: TRBV10-3; CDR3aa: CATLGGAANTGELFF
v_gene: TRBV30; CDR3aa: CAWSYRTKETQYF
v_gene: TRBV19; CDR3aa: CASSHPGSLTYGYTF
v_gene: TRBV7-9; CDR3aa: CSSSPGGDTQYF
v_gene: TRBV5-6; CDR3aa: CASSLGGGFRGYEQYF
v_gene: TRBV2; CDR3aa: CASITDGGLEQYF
v_gene: TRBV7-9; CDR3aa: CASSFPTRDTYGYTF
v_gene: TRBV7-3; CDR3aa: CASSPTTGSTEAFF
v_gene: TRBV7-9; CDR3aa: CASSSHQGLRYGYTF
v_gene: TRBV7-3; CDR3aa: CASSLMGELGNEQFF
v_gene: TRBV4-3; CDR3aa: CASSQSKDSRRHNEQFF
v_gene: TRBV5-1; CDR3aa: CASSPLGHENTGELFF
v_gene: TRBV5-5; CDR3aa: CASSTWLAAGEETQYF
v_gene: TRBV4-3; CDR3aa: CASSQRGTNTGELFF
v_gene: TRBV2; CDR3aa: CASIGRSNEQFF
v_gene: TRBV19; CDR3aa: CASSIGFGGRGETQYF
v_gene: TRBV5-1; CDR3aa: CASSLSGGREETQYF
v_gene: TRBV2; CDR3aa: CASSSEANELREAQYF
v_gene: TRBV2; CDR3aa: CASSGESTDTQYF
v_gene: TRBV6-5; CDR3aa: CASSYSRGTEAFF
v_gene: TRBV7-8; CDR3aa: CASRNWGGSSDGYTF
v_gene: TRBV30; CDR3aa: CAWSRQVGEQYF
v_gene: TRBV29-1; CDR3aa: CSALRPGQGAHEQYF
v_gene: TRBV6-5; CDR3aa: CASGRDRGPEAFF
v_gene: TRBV10-3; CDR3aa: CAINGQNHTEAFF
v_gene: TRBV10-3; CDR3aa: CATQRGGQETQYF
v_gene: TRBV5-4; CDR3aa: CASTLDRAPYEQYF
v_gene: TRBV2; CDR3aa: CASSERGGNTEAFF
v_gene: TRBV7-2; CDR3aa: CASSFQFGQGAGNEQFF
v_gene: TRBV7-2; CDR3aa: CASSLPQGRNTEAFF
v_gene: TRBV7-6; CDR3aa: CAGGGRPNTGELFF
v_gene: TRBV18; CDR3aa: CASSGASGAGNTIYF
v_gene: TRBV5-4; CDR3aa: CASSFGQGAEKLFF
v_gene: TRBV27; CDR3aa: CASSSIGSSGNTIYF
v_gene: TRBV19; CDR3aa: CASSPGLAGRGTGELFF
v_gene: TRBV7-9; CDR3aa: CASSLRQGARNEQFF
v_gene: TRBV7-6; CDR3aa: CASSAGLSTDTQYF
v_gene: TRBV6-8; CDR3aa: CASSYSRTSGRGEQFF
v_gene: TRBV9; CDR3aa: CAPQDRVWRNTIYF
v_gene: TRBV18; CDR3aa: CASSPLGEGYTF
v_gene: TRBV18; CDR3aa: CASSSPQAGGWDTQYF